The entry below describes one TCR beta chain. The data are from a study of T cells in Graves' hyperthyroidism and ophthalmopathy. RNA transcripts served as the template for amplifying TCR beta CDR3 regions. The TCR CDR3 first-round RT-PCR relied on the HTBI primer set. TCRdb used MiXCR to reprocess the multiplex PCR reads, holding one entry per CDR3 protein. The sample consists of fewer than 650,000 distinct CDR3 sequences, approximately 15% of them appearing once. The receptor was derived from a woman in her thirties with Graves' hyperthyroidism that later progressed to Graves' ophthalmopathy. Input material: blood.

The CDR3 region has the DNA TGTGCCACCAGTGATAGTTCTAGCGCGATCGAGCAGTACTTC. Translated, it gives CATSDSSSAIEQYF. This chain links TRBV24-1 with TRBJ2-7; D may be TRBD2 (6 bases). V was shortened by 3 bases and J by 6 bases, with 14 bases between the two germline ends. Germline lookup yields CDR1 KGHDR and CDR2 SFDVKD. The CDR3 loop spans 14 amino acids.